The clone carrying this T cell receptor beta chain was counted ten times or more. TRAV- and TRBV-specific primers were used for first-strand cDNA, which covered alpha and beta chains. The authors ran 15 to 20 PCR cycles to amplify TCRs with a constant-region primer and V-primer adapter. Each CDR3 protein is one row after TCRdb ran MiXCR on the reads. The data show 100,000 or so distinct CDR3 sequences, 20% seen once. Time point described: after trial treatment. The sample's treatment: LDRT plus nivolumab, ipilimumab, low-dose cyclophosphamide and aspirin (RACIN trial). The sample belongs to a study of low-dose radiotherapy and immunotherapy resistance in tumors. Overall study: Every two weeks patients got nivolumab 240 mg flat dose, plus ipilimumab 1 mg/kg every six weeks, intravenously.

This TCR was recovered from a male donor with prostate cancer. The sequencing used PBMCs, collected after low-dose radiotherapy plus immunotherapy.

This CDR3 is CASTSPGHTEQFF. The CDR3 region has the DNA TGTGCCAGCACCTCCCCCGGGCACACTGAGCAGTTCTTC. The chain combines TRBV6-5 with TRBJ2-1; D remains ambiguous. Trimming removed 7 bases at V and 9 bases at J, with 16 bases between. This CDR3 spans 13 amino acids. Germline CDR1 and CDR2: MNHEY and SVGAGI.